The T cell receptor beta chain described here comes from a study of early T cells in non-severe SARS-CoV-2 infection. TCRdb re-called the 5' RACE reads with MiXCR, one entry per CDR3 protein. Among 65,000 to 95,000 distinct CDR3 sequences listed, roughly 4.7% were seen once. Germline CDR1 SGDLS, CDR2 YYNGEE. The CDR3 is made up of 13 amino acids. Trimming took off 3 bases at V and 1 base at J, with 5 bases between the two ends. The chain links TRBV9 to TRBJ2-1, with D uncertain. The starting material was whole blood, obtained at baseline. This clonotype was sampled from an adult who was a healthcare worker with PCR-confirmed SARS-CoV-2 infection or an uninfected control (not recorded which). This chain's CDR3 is CASSGLSYNEQFF. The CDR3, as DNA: TGTGCCAGCAGCGGTCTTTCCTACAATGAGCAGTTCTTC.